This TCR beta chain stems from a study of blood T cell repertoires in COVID-19. Study-wide background: Sites across the United States, Italy and Spain contributed samples from acute and convalescent COVID-19. In each case, the material was cDNA or gDNA derived from T cells, B-cell-depleted T cells, or PBMCs.

Enrollees, about 18 to 90 years old, lived in some 24 US areas. Symptom resolution, clearance, or two negative PCRs marked donors in Cohort 3 as recovered. V lost 3 bases and J 0 bases, leaving 9 bases between the germline ends. The germline V gene has CDR1 LNHDA and CDR2 SQIVND (reference sequence). CDR3 length equals 15 residues. Measured with immunoSEQ multiplex PCR; TCRdb has only the in-frame clones, and not every one. Counted here are about 260,000 clones, 86% occurring once; the ten biggest clones make up roughly 2%. The sequence was obtained from a woman between 45 and 60 years old who had recovered from COVID-19. The sample consisted of PBMCs or T cells enriched from blood (not recorded which). The J gene is TRBJ2-1, the V gene TRBV19; D ambiguous. CDR3 sequence: CASSIVWSSYNEQFF. CDR3 nucleotides: TGTGCCAGTAGTATCGTCTGGAGCTCCTACAATGAGCAGTTCTTC. Combining the CDR3 with reference TRBV19 and TRBJ2-1 gives the whole variable domain DGGITQSPKYLFRKEGQNVTLSCEQNLNHDAMYWYRQDPGQGLRLIYYSQIVNDFQKGDIAEGYSVSREKKESFPLTVTSAQKNPTAFYLCASSIVWSSYNEQFFGPGTRLTVL.